This TCR beta chain was retrieved from a study of blood T cells in healthy people across ages. Study context: Template switching caught about one barcoded beta molecule for each two T cells.

This clonotype has only one observation. The CDR3 has 15 residues. V lost 1 base and J lost 7; bases outside the gene matches: 7. Germline-derived CDR1 and CDR2 are DFQATT and SNEGSKA (reference sequence). Primed by a sample-barcoded 5' primer and a J-beta primer mix, a second PCR proceeded for 7 to 11 cycles. MiXCR was run by TCRdb on the 5' RACE reads, yielding one entry per CDR3 protein. The table shows 700,000 to 900,000 distinct CDR3 sequences, with less than 70% occurring only once. Sequenced sample: blood. The chain couples TRBV20-1 to TRBJ2-1, with 10 bases that match TRBD1. The sequence was obtained from an elderly man in good health. The chain's CDR3 is CSARAGDRGRNEQFF. CDR3 coding DNA: TGCAGTGCTAGAGCGGGGGACAGGGGCCGGAATGAGCAGTTCTTC.